The rows below give T cell receptor beta chains drawn from one sample of a study of neurological immune-mediated disorders. TCRdb reprocessed the 5' RACE reads with MiXCR, giving one entry per CDR3 protein. In the table there are 55,000 to 70,000 distinct CDR3 sequences, less than 6% of which are singletons. The sample taken for sequencing was PBMCs. The receptors originated from a woman aged 50 to 60 with multiple sclerosis. Each CDR3 is given with its conserved first and last residue. Each record gives: J gene, D gene, V gene, clone size, CDR3 DNA, CDR3 protein. A D gene is named only where the DNA matches it firmly. Rows may omit the clone size; those that give it use once, few, many or a size class.

>TRBJ2-1|.|TRBV5-1|medium-sized
TGCGCCAGCAGCGCCGGGGACTGGACCTACAATGAGCAGTTCTTC
CASSAGDWTYNEQFF
>TRBJ2-2|.|TRBV29-1|many
TGCAGCGTTGATTGGAACACCGGGGAGCTGTTTTTT
CSVDWNTGELFF
>TRBJ1-1|TRBD1|TRBV2|many
TGTGCCAGCAATGGGGACAGGGAGACTGAAGCTTTCTTT
CASNGDRETEAFF
>TRBJ1-1|.|TRBV7-2|many
TGTGCCAGCAGCTTACTTGCGGGGGGGCGCGGTTTCGGTGAAGCTTTCTTT
CASSLLAGGRGFGEAFF
>TRBJ2-7|.|TRBV20-1|many
TGCAGTGCTAGAGATGGGGGGATCCCCTCCTACGAGCAGTACTTC
CSARDGGIPSYEQYF
>TRBJ2-7|.|TRBV20-1|many
TGCAGTGCTAGAGACACGAGCTCCTACGAGCAGTACTTC
CSARDTSSYEQYF
>TRBJ2-5|TRBD2|TRBV5-1|many
TGCGCCAGCAGCACGGGAGGCGGGGGAGAGACCCAGTACTTC
CASSTGGGGETQYF
>TRBJ2-3|.|TRBV5-1|many
TGCGCCAGCAGCTCACCGTCGGGGGCGGATACGCAGTATTTT
CASSSPSGADTQYF
>TRBJ2-5|.|TRBV20-1|many
TGCAGTGCGAACAAAGAAGAGACCCAGTACTTC
CSANKEETQYF
>TRBJ2-5|.|TRBV5-1|many
TGCGCCAGCAGCGTGACGACTAGAAACCAAGAGACCCAGTACTTC
CASSVTTRNQETQYF
>TRBJ2-3|TRBD2|TRBV20-1|many
TGCAGTGCTCCCGGTGAGCGGGAAACAGATACGCAGTATTTT
CSAPGERETDTQYF
>TRBJ2-3|.|TRBV6-1|few
TGTGCCAGCAGTTTGAAGATCACAGATACGCAGTATTTT
CASSLKITDTQYF
>TRBJ2-7|TRBD1|TRBV5-6|many
TGTGCCAGCAGCCGGACAGGGGCTAAGGACGAGCAGTACTTC
CASSRTGAKDEQYF
>TRBJ2-5|TRBD2|TRBV14|.
TGTGCCAGCAGCCAACCCGGGACTAGCGGGGGGCGTGAGACCCAGTACTTC
CASSQPGTSGGRETQYF
>TRBJ2-4|TRBD2|TRBV20-1|many
TGCAGTGCCCGAGGCTGGGGGGGGGAATTGGGAGCCAAAAACATTCAGTACTTC
CSARGWGGELGAKNIQYF
>TRBJ2-1|.|TRBV7-2|many
TGTGCCAGCAGTAAAGGGGGGGCTTTCAATGAGCAGTTCTTC
CASSKGGAFNEQFF
>TRBJ2-1|.|TRBV10-3|many
TGTGCCATCAGTGAATACCGTGAGCAGTTCTTC
CAISEYREQFF
>TRBJ1-2|.|TRBV20-1|many
TGCAGTGCTACCACCGGGACCGTCCTTGGCTACACCTTC
CSATTGTVLGYTF
>TRBJ2-1|.|TRBV7-9|many
TGTGCCAGCAGGACGACGTTCAATGAGCAGTTCTTC
CASRTTFNEQFF
>TRBJ1-3|.|TRBV7-2|many
TGTGCCAGCAGCTTAGGGGGAACTGGAAACACCATATATTTT
CASSLGGTGNTIYF
>TRBJ2-1|TRBD2|TRBV14|many
TGTGCCAGCAGCCAGCCGGGACTAGCGAGCGTGGAGCAGTTCTTC
CASSQPGLASVEQFF
>TRBJ1-5|.|TRBV7-8|few
TGTGCCAGCAGCTCACAGGCTCTTAGCAATCAGCCCCAGAATTTT
CASSSQALSNQPQNF
>TRBJ1-2|.|TRBV5-5|many
TGTGCCAGCAGCTCGACGGCAGATAGCTATGGCTACACCTTC
CASSSTADSYGYTF
>TRBJ2-1|.|TRBV5-8|many
TGTGCCAGCAGCTTGTACAGGGTCACCTACAATGAGCAGTTCTTC
CASSLYRVTYNEQFF
>TRBJ1-1|.|TRBV7-2|few
TGTGCCAGCAGCTTCCAGGGAGGTATGAACACTGAAGCTTTCTTT
CASSFQGGMNTEAFF
>TRBJ2-5|.|TRBV6-5|many
TGTGCCAGCACTAACGGGGAGACCCAGTACTTC
CASTNGETQYF
>TRBJ1-1|.|TRBV7-2|many
TGTGCCAGCAGCTTAGCCGGCGGGGTCACTGAAGCTTTCTTT
CASSLAGGVTEAFF
>TRBJ2-7|.|TRBV28|many
TGTGCCAGCAGTCTGACGTTGCCACAGGGCCACGAGCAGTACTTC
CASSLTLPQGHEQYF
>TRBJ2-4|.|TRBV12-3/TRBV12-4|few
TGTGCCAGCAGGACAGGCGAAAACATTCAGTACTTC
CASRTGENIQYF
>TRBJ1-4|.|TRBV11-2|many
TGTGCCAGCAGCCCACCACAGGCTAATGAAAAACTGTTTTTT
CASSPPQANEKLFF
>TRBJ2-2|.|TRBV7-2|many
TGTGCCAGCAGCTTAGCCGGCGCACCAGAGGAGCTGTTTTTT
CASSLAGAPEELFF
>TRBJ1-1|.|TRBV6-2/TRBV6-3|many
TGTGCCAGCAAGGGTCAGGGCGAGGCGGTCACTGAAGCTTTCTTT
CASKGQGEAVTEAFF
>TRBJ2-2|.|TRBV4-1|many
TGCGCCAGCAGCCAAGACGTGACAGGGAGGTCCGGGGAGCTGTTTTTT
CASSQDVTGRSGELFF
>TRBJ2-3|.|TRBV5-5|many
TGTGCCAGCAGCTTGCCGGCCTCGCGTGACTCGAGCACAGATACGCAGTATTTT
CASSLPASRDSSTDTQYF
>TRBJ1-5|.|TRBV6-2/TRBV6-3|.
TGTGCCAGCAGTCCCCAAAATCAGCCCCAGCATTTT
CASSPQNQPQHF
>TRBJ1-2|.|TRBV9|many
TGTGCCAGCAGCGGAAGGACAAACTATGGCTACACCTTC
CASSGRTNYGYTF
>TRBJ1-1|TRBD1|TRBV2|many
TGTGCCAGCAGTGTTCAGGGGGCGAACACTGAAGCTTTCTTT
CASSVQGANTEAFF
>TRBJ2-7|.|TRBV18|many
TGTGCCAGCTCACCAGGGTCCTCGAGCTCCTACGAGCAGTACTTC
CASSPGSSSSYEQYF
>TRBJ2-2|.|TRBV28|many
TGTGCCAGCAGTTTGATCGGGGGGCTAAACACCGGGGAGCTGTTTTTT
CASSLIGGLNTGELFF
>TRBJ2-2|TRBD1|TRBV11-2|many
TGTGCCAGCAGTCGTCAGGGGGCGGGGGAGCTGTTTTTT
CASSRQGAGELFF
>TRBJ2-2|TRBD1|TRBV5-1|many
TGCGCCACACGGGACAGTACTAGCACCGGGGAGCTGTTTTTT
CATRDSTSTGELFF
>TRBJ1-1|.|TRBV11-2|many
TGTGCCAGCAGCTCAGGACGGGACACTGAAGCTTTCTTT
CASSSGRDTEAFF
>TRBJ2-5|TRBD2|TRBV10-2|many
TGCGCCAGCAGTGAACCAGCGGGGGGGCCAGAGACCCAGTACTTC
CASSEPAGGPETQYF
>TRBJ1-1|.|TRBV6-5|many
TGTGCCAGCAGTTACAACAGGGATGGCACTGAAGCTTTCTTT
CASSYNRDGTEAFF
>TRBJ2-6|TRBD1|TRBV18|.
TGTGCCAGCTCACCCTTCGGGACAGGGGGCGCGGGAGTCTTGTCCGGGGCCAACGTCCTGACTTTC
CASSPFGTGGAGVLSGANVLTF
>TRBJ1-2|TRBD1|TRBV5-5|many
TGTGCCAGCAGCTTAGGGACAGTCAACCGGGGCTACACCTTC
CASSLGTVNRGYTF
>TRBJ2-3|.|TRBV20-1|many
TGCAGTGCTAGCGGTACCACAGATACGCAGTATTTT
CSASGTTDTQYF
>TRBJ2-5|.|TRBV7-6|many
TGTGCCAGCAGCTTAATGTACCAAGAGACCCAGTACTTC
CASSLMYQETQYF
>TRBJ1-2|TRBD1|TRBV5-1|many
TGCGCCAGCAGCGACGTCGAGCGTCGGACAGGGGATTATGGCTACACCTTC
CASSDVERRTGDYGYTF
>TRBJ2-3|TRBD2|TRBV2|many
TGTGCCAGCAGTGGAGCGGCTAGCGGGGGCCTAGGGGATACGCAGTATTTT
CASSGAASGGLGDTQYF
>TRBJ1-5|TRBD1|TRBV4-1|.
TGCGCCAGCAGCTTGGGGACAGGTTTCAATCAGCCCCAGAATTTT
CASSLGTGFNQPQNF
>TRBJ2-3|.|TRBV7-9|many
TGTGCCAGCACCTTAGATACGCAGTATTTT
CASTLDTQYF
>TRBJ1-5|.|TRBV4-3|many
TGCGCCAGCAGCCAAGTCTGGGGCAGGGCGTATAGCAATCAGCCCCAGCATTTT
CASSQVWGRAYSNQPQHF
>TRBJ2-3|.|TRBV20-1|few
TGCAGTGCTTCCTCTTGGGGTACGCAGTATTTT
CSASSWGTQYF
>TRBJ2-1|.|TRBV28|many
TGTGCCAGCAGTTTCACGCGGGAGCAGTTCTTC
CASSFTREQFF